The clone carrying this T cell receptor (beta chain) was seen a handful of times. Its antigen is unidentified. Trimming took off 5 bases at V and 2 bases at J, with 12 bases between the two ends. The germline V gene encodes CDR1 SGHVS and CDR2 FQNEAQ. CDR3 size: 14 residues. TCRdb ran MiXCR on the 5' RACE reads and lists one entry per CDR3 protein. The table shows 250,000 or so distinct CDR3 sequences, with roughly 4% occurring only once. This sample is part of a study of T cells after yellow fever vaccination. Study-level information: The authors prepared low-cell-number fractions using SMART-Seq v4 Ultra Low Input.

Broader study findings: Primary-vaccination clones mostly resurfaced post-booster (less than 98% CD4, roughly 90% CD8).

The source of this sequence is a man aged 18 to 29 who received the YFV17D yellow fever vaccine. The genes are TRBV7-8 and TRBJ2-5; possibly TRBD1 for D (6 bases). Sequenced here: PBMCs, sampled 15 days after the yellow fever booster vaccination. The CDR3 loop reads CASSLGATQETQYF. The CDR3, as DNA: TGTGCCAGCAGCCTGGGGGCTACTCAAGAGACCCAGTACTTC.